These 22 T cell receptor beta chains were sequenced from one sample in a study of T cell repertoires in cytomegalovirus infection. Antigens for these TCRs are unknown. TCRdb re-called the reads with MiXCR, one entry per CDR3 protein. The repertoire includes 450,000 to 600,000 distinct CDR3 sequences, around 35% of them detected once, and 15% to 20% sits in the top ten. The sample was cultured PBMCs, taken from culture after CMV antigen stimulation. The receptors were sampled from a human donor in good health (CMV status not recorded). Some clones in this sample may be carry-over from other donors' samples.

This clonotype was counted many times. The CDR3 loop reads CASSSPPQDRGQETQYF. The CDR3 nucleotides read TGTGCCAGCAGCTCACCTCCCCAGGACAGGGGCCAAGAGACCCAGTACTTC. The chain links TRBV7-9 to TRBJ2-5; 9 bases map to TRBD1. CDR3 size: 17 residues. CDR1 SEHNR and CDR2 FQNEAQ come from the germline V gene (reference sequence). J gave up 1 base and V 4 bases, and 10 bases lay outside the gene matches.

This rearrangement joins TRBV5-1 to TRBJ2-5; D may be TRBD1 or TRBD2 (6 bases each). The CDR3 is 15 amino acids. Trimming took 2 bases from V and 3 from J, leaving 14 bases between them. Per the germline V gene, CDR1 is SGHRS and CDR2 is YFSETQ. In DNA form, the CDR3 reads TGCGCCAGCAGCTTAGGGCGGGACAAAGAAGAGACCCAGTACTTC. Protein product: CASSLGRDKEETQYF. Full variable domain (remainder filled in from reference TRBV5-1 and TRBJ2-5): KAGVTQTPRYLIKTRGQQVTLSCSPISGHRSVSWYQQTPGQGLQFLFEYFSETQRNKGNFPGRFSGRQFSNSRSEMNVSTLELGDSALYLCASSLGRDKEETQYFGPGTRLLVL.

This clonotype was counted many times. The V gene is TRBV7-9, the J gene TRBJ2-3; D ambiguous. V was clipped by 2 bases and J by 6 bases, with 6 bases between them. Germline V gene data show CDR1 as SEHNR and CDR2 as FQNEAQ (reference sequence). CDR3 length equals 12 residues. CDR3 in DNA: TGTGCCAGCAGCTTAATATCCGATACGCAGTATTTT. The encoded protein is CASSLISDTQYF.

This sequence joins TRBV10-3 and TRBJ1-2; D ambiguous. Germline lookup yields CDR1 ENHRY and CDR2 SYGVKD. This CDR3 has 13 amino acids. Trimming took off 0 bases at V and 4 bases at J, with 6 bases between the two ends. CDR3 nucleotide sequence: TGTGCCATCAGTGAGTCGAGTATCTATGGCTACACCTTC. This gives the protein CAISESSIYGYTF.

This clonotype has a handful of counts. CDR3 sequence (DNA): TGCAGTGCCCTCGGACTAGCGGGCGGGAGCACCGGGGAGCTGTTTTTT. Translating gives CSALGLAGGSTGELFF. This rearrangement joins TRBV20-1 to TRBJ2-2, with 11 bases matching TRBD2. This CDR3 spans 16 amino acids. V was clipped by 6 bases and J by 4 bases; unmatched bases: 10. Germline V gives CDR1 DFQATT, CDR2 SNEGSKA (reference sequence).

This chain joins TRBV20-1 and TRBJ1-4, with D maybe TRBD1 (6 bases). CDR3 length: 14 amino acids. Per the germline V gene, CDR1 is DFQATT and CDR2 is SNEGSKA (reference sequence). Deletions cut 0 bases from V and 7 bases from J, with 12 bases between. DNA of the CDR3: TGCAGTGCTAGAGATGGAGGGGGGGGTGAAAAACTGTTTTTT. This sequence encodes CSARDGGGGEKLFF.

This clonotype came up many times. J is TRBJ2-1 and V is TRBV7-2; 10 nucleotides agree with TRBD2. V shed 0 bases, J shed 3 bases, and the junction held 2 bases outside the gene matches. Germline CDR1 is SGHTA and CDR2 is FQGNSA. This CDR3 is built from 16 residues. CDR3 sequence reads: CASSLASSGSYNEQFF. Here the CDR3 DNA reads TGTGCCAGCAGCTTAGCGTCTAGCGGGAGCTACAATGAGCAGTTCTTC.

This clonotype has ten or more counts. This chain joins TRBV7-8 and TRBJ2-3; D possibly uses TRBD1 or TRBD2 (6 bases each). The length of the CDR3 is 16 residues. Looked up from germline, CDR1 is SGHVS and CDR2 is FQNEAQ. Trimming took 0 bases from V and 2 from J, leaving 12 bases between them. The CDR3 DNA reads TGTGCCAGCAGCTTAGCGGTGGGGGGCGTCACAGATACGCAGTATTTT. It codes for CASSLAVGGVTDTQYF.

This clonotype has a handful of counts. The V call is TRBV6-5, the J call TRBJ2-3, with TRBD2 as a possible D gene (6 bases). The germline V gene has CDR1 MNHEY and CDR2 SVGAGI. CDR3 length: 14 amino acids. The ends were cut back, 2 bases at V and 4 bases at J, with 10 bases in the middle. The CDR3 reads CASSYGGTADTQYF. DNA of the CDR3: TGTGCCAGCAGTTACGGCGGGACGGCAGATACGCAGTATTTT.

The genes are TRBV7-2 and TRBJ2-3, with 12 positions matching TRBD2. The ends lost 1 base at V and 5 bases at J; junction bases unmatched: 10. CDR3 length: 18 residues. From germline, CDR1 is SGHTA and CDR2 FQGNSA. The CDR3 protein is CASSLGGLAGGRGDTQYF. The CDR3 region has the DNA TGTGCCAGCAGCTTAGGCGGCCTAGCGGGAGGGCGGGGAGATACGCAGTATTTT.

At least ten counts were recorded for this clonotype. The germline gene is not matched at one end of the junction; a read error may be the cause. The chain joins TRBV5-1 to TRBJ2-1; D perhaps matches TRBD1 (6 bases). CDR1 is SGHRS, CDR2 YFSETQ, per germline. CDR3 size: 12 residues. The CDR3 DNA follows: TGTGCCAGCAGCTTAGGGGGCAATGAGCAGTTCTTC. Translation gives CASSLGGNEQFF.

This clonotype appeared a few times. The V and J genes are TRBV19 and TRBJ1-3; D remains ambiguous. The germline gives CDR1 LNHDA, CDR2 SQIVND (reference sequence). Deletions cut 3 bases from V and 3 bases from J, with 12 bases between. CDR3 length: 15 residues. The CDR3 nucleotides read TGTGCCAGTAGTATTCAGGAAGGAGGTGGAAACACCATATATTTT. Its translation: CASSIQEGGGNTIYF.

V usage is TRBV6-5 and J usage is TRBJ2-7, with 10 bases matching TRBD1. CDR3 length equals 15 residues. Germline V gene lookup returns CDR1 MNHEY and CDR2 SVGAGI. V lost 5 bases to trimming and J lost 3 bases; unmatched junction nucleotides: 7. The CDR3 DNA is TGTGCCAGCAGTGTAGGGACAGGGGCCCACTACGAGCAGTACGTC. It encodes CASSVGTGAHYEQYV.

The chain couples TRBV18 to TRBJ1-1; tentatively, D is TRBD1 (5 bases). The CDR3 loop spans 19 amino acids. CDR1 and CDR2 from the germline V gene are KGHSH and LQKENI. The V end lost 4 bases, the J end lost 1 base, and 25 bases lay between the germline ends. This CDR3 is CASSLKGIGATNWNTEAFF. The CDR3, as DNA: TGTGCCAGCTCACTTAAAGGTATCGGGGCGACAAACTGGAACACTGAAGCTTTCTTT.

A few counts support this clonotype. The rearrangement joins TRBV7-9 to TRBJ2-7, with a weak D call TRBD1 (6 bases). The CDR3 loop spans 16 amino acids. The V end was cut by 5 bases, the J end by 3 bases, with 20 bases between. CDR1 and CDR2 (germline): SEHNR, FQNEAQ (reference sequence). The CDR3 here is CASSDKPTRGVYEQYF. The CDR3 DNA follows: TGTGCCAGCAGCGATAAACCGACCAGGGGAGTCTACGAGCAGTACTTC.

This clonotype was seen many times. The rearrangement links TRBV7-2 to TRBJ2-7; D uncertain. V gave up 1 base and J gave up 5 bases, with 12 bases separating them. The germline CDR1 and CDR2 sequences are SGHTA and FQGNSA. The CDR3 runs to 14 residues. CDR3 DNA sequence: TGTGCCAGCAGCTTAGAGGGTTCGTGGAACGAGCAGTACGTC. The encoded protein is CASSLEGSWNEQYV.

This sequence joins TRBV6-8 and TRBJ2-1; D unclear. Germline CDR1 MNHGY, CDR2 SAAAGT. Trimming removed 2 bases at V and 4 bases at J, with 15 bases between. This CDR3 region has 16 residues. DNA for the CDR3: TGTGCCAGCAGTTACCCCCCAACGCAGTTTTACAATGAGCAGTTCTTC. It is translated as CASSYPPTQFYNEQFF.

The chain is built from TRBV19 and TRBJ2-3; the D is unclear. The CDR3 contains 13 residues. Trimming cost V 3 bases and J 0 bases, with 4 bases left between them. Germline V lookup: CDR1 LNHDA, CDR2 SQIVND (reference sequence). CDR3 loop: CASSIQSTDTQYF. CDR3 sequence (DNA): TGTGCCAGTAGTATTCAGAGCACAGATACGCAGTATTTT.

The chain couples TRBV19 to TRBJ2-4; no firm D call. CDR1 is LNHDA and CDR2 is SQIVND in the germline V gene (reference sequence). The V end lost 5 bases, the J end lost 8 bases, and 10 bases lay between the germline ends. The CDR3 sequence is 12 residues long. In DNA, the CDR3 is TGTGCCAGTAGTGCCCGGTTGGACATTCAGTACTTC. It yields the protein CASSARLDIQYF. The variable domain in full, completed from reference TRBV19 and TRBJ2-4, reads DGGITQSPKYLFRKEGQNVTLSCEQNLNHDAMYWYRQDPGQGLRLIYYSQIVNDFQKGDIAEGYSVSREKKESFPLTVTSAQKNPTAFYLCASSARLDIQYFGAGTRLSVL.

The V call is TRBV12-3 or TRBV12-4, the J call TRBJ2-7; possible D gene TRBD1, 5 bases. CDR3 length equals 14 residues. The V end lost 4 bases, the J end lost 5 bases, and 15 bases lay between the germline ends. The CDR3 reads CASSSREGRDEQYF. The CDR3 DNA is TGTGCCAGCAGTTCCAGGGAAGGACGTGACGAGCAGTACTTC.

The chain carries TRBV5-3 and TRBJ2-2; D is possibly TRBD2 (5 bases). TRBV5-3 is classed as an ORF, of uncertain function. The CDR3 extends over 15 amino acids. The germline V and J ends were trimmed by 8 bases and 0 bases, with 14 bases remaining between them. This CDR3 reads CASRSEVANTGELFF. In DNA form, the CDR3 reads TGTGCCAGCAGATCGGAGGTGGCGAACACCGGGGAGCTGTTTTTT.

The chain carries TRBV7-6 and TRBJ1-5; possibly TRBD1 for D (5 bases). The germline gives CDR1 SGHVS, CDR2 FNYEAQ. V shed 3 bases and J shed 2 bases, with 17 bases lying between them. The CDR3 spans 17 residues. The CDR3 region has the DNA TGTGCCAGCAGCTTCATTATTAAGACAGAAGGCAATCAGCCCCAGCATTTT. Its translation is CASSFIIKTEGNQPQHF.